This TCR beta chain was documented in a study of T-cell memory formation after mild COVID-19. About this clonotype: Its target is not known.

This CDR3 region has 14 residues. CDR1 is MDHEN and CDR2 is SYDVKM in the germline V gene. V lost 5 bases, J lost 7 bases, and 15 bases lay in between. 5'RACE, which relied on constant-segment primers, yielded TCR alpha and TCR beta cDNA libraries carrying sample barcodes and UMIs. TCRdb ran MiXCR on the 5' RACE reads and lists one entry per CDR3 protein. The repertoire holds 300,000 to 350,000 distinct CDR3 sequences, approximately 20% seen once, with roughly 20% in the top ten. Study-level points and caveats: A second wave expanding day 15 to 37 was CD4+-biased; contracting clones were balanced. The pre-infection memory compartment contained some responding clones, suggesting cross-reactive memory joined. Among CD4+ contracting clones, most were CM and EM, and CD8+ ones EMRA.

V gene TRBV28 combines with J gene TRBJ1-5; possible D gene TRBD1, 5 bases. The clonotype was recovered from a man between 18 and 35 years old who had mild COVID-19 (a few samples of this study predate the infection). Cell type and time point are not known. The sequenced sample was PBMCs or a T cell subset sorted from them (not recorded which). The CDR3 loop is CASSHRQPRQPQHF. The CDR3 nucleotides are TGTGCCAGCAGTCATAGACAGCCACGGCAGCCCCAGCATTTT.